These T cell receptor beta chains were read from a single sample in a study of cytomegalovirus exposure and HLA in healthy donors. Clones were sequenced by immunoSEQ multiplex PCR, and TCRdb holds only the in-frame ones, with some missing. The sample yields about 130,000 clones, around 8.5% seen once. The sequencing input was PBMCs. All receptors derive from a man aged 35-49 years in good health and CMV-seronegative. The CDR3 runs from the conserved cysteine through the conserved F or W. Each record gives: V gene, clone size, D gene, J gene, CDR3 DNA, CDR3 protein. The D gene is left open where the match is weak. Size is omitted from some rows. Given values are once, few, many or a class for expanded clones.

v_gene: TRBV7-9
abundance: -
d_gene: -
j_gene: TRBJ2-7
CDR3nt: TGTGCCAGCAGTTGGAGACAGAACTCCTACGAGCAGTACTTC
CDR3aa: CASSWRQNSYEQYF

v_gene: TRBV7-2
abundance: few
d_gene: -
j_gene: TRBJ2-7
CDR3nt: TGTGCCAGCAGCCAGGGGGGCGCTACCTACGAGCAGTACTTC
CDR3aa: CASSQGGATYEQYF

v_gene: TRBV7-2
abundance: -
d_gene: -
j_gene: TRBJ2-7
CDR3nt: TGTGCCAGCAGCCTCGTGGCCGCCTACGAGCAGTACTTC
CDR3aa: CASSLVAAYEQYF

v_gene: TRBV19
abundance: few
d_gene: -
j_gene: TRBJ2-7
CDR3nt: TGTGCCAGTAGTATAGCTGGGGCGTCCTACGAGCAGTACTTC
CDR3aa: CASSIAGASYEQYF

v_gene: TRBV5-5
abundance: -
d_gene: -
j_gene: TRBJ2-1
CDR3nt: TGTGCCAGCAGCTTGGACAGGGCTGGGAGCAATGAGCAGTTCTTC
CDR3aa: CASSLDRAGSNEQFF

v_gene: TRBV7-9
abundance: few
d_gene: TRBD2
j_gene: TRBJ2-5
CDR3nt: TGTGCCAGCAAGGGGACTAACCAAGAGACCCAGTACTTC
CDR3aa: CASKGTNQETQYF

v_gene: TRBV13
abundance: few
d_gene: TRBD2
j_gene: TRBJ2-5
CDR3nt: TGTGCCAGCAGCGGCCCGACTAGCTTGGAAGAGACCCAGTACTTC
CDR3aa: CASSGPTSLEETQYF

v_gene: TRBV7-8
abundance: -
d_gene: -
j_gene: TRBJ2-7
CDR3nt: TGTGCCAGCAGCTTAGCTGTAATCGAGCAGTACTTC
CDR3aa: CASSLAVIEQYF

v_gene: TRBV7-2
abundance: -
d_gene: TRBD1
j_gene: TRBJ2-7
CDR3nt: TGTGCCAGCAGCTTAGGACAGGGGTCAATCTACGAGCAGTACTTC
CDR3aa: CASSLGQGSIYEQYF

v_gene: TRBV19
abundance: few
d_gene: TRBD2
j_gene: TRBJ2-2
CDR3nt: TGTGCCAGTAGTATACGGACTAGCGGGGGGATCGGGGAGCTGTTTTTT
CDR3aa: CASSIRTSGGIGELFF

v_gene: TRBV4-1
abundance: few
d_gene: -
j_gene: TRBJ2-6
CDR3nt: TGCGCCAGCAGTCTCCGGGTACTTCTCCTCGGGGCCAACGTCCTGACTTTC
CDR3aa: CASSLRVLLLGANVLTF

v_gene: TRBV11-3
abundance: once
d_gene: -
j_gene: TRBJ2-3
CDR3nt: TGTGCCAGCAAAGGCGGGGGCTCCAGGGATACGCAGTATTTT
CDR3aa: CASKGGGSRDTQYF

v_gene: TRBV14
abundance: -
d_gene: TRBD2
j_gene: TRBJ2-5
CDR3nt: TGTGCCAGCAGTACCTGGACTAGCGGGGGGGCTGAGACCCAGTACTTC
CDR3aa: CASSTWTSGGAETQYF

v_gene: TRBV11-2
abundance: few
d_gene: -
j_gene: TRBJ2-3
CDR3nt: TGTGCCAGTCGAGGATATACTAGCACAGATACGCAGTATTTT
CDR3aa: CASRGYTSTDTQYF

v_gene: TRBV4-1
abundance: -
d_gene: -
j_gene: TRBJ1-2
CDR3nt: TGCGCCAGCAGCCAACCGGGACAACTTAACTATGGCTACACCTTC
CDR3aa: CASSQPGQLNYGYTF

v_gene: TRBV6-5
abundance: -
d_gene: -
j_gene: TRBJ2-7
CDR3nt: TGTGCCAGCAGTTACAGGGGTGGGGCCTACGAGCAGTACTTC
CDR3aa: CASSYRGGAYEQYF

v_gene: TRBV7-6
abundance: few
d_gene: TRBD1
j_gene: TRBJ1-5
CDR3nt: TGTGCCAGCAGCTTGGACAGGGAGCAGCCCCAGCATTTT
CDR3aa: CASSLDREQPQHF

v_gene: TRBV15
abundance: medium-sized
d_gene: TRBD1
j_gene: TRBJ1-4
CDR3nt: TGTGCCACCAGCAGAGATCAAGGGGGCGGTGAAAAACTGTTTTTT
CDR3aa: CATSRDQGGGEKLFF

v_gene: TRBV30
abundance: few
d_gene: -
j_gene: TRBJ1-1
CDR3nt: TGTGCCTGGAGGGTGGGACAAACGAACACTGAAGCTTTCTTT
CDR3aa: CAWRVGQTNTEAFF

v_gene: TRBV15
abundance: -
d_gene: -
j_gene: TRBJ2-6
CDR3nt: TGTGCCACCAGCAGAGATCGGGGCTCTGGGGCCAACGTCCTGACTTTC
CDR3aa: CATSRDRGSGANVLTF

v_gene: TRBV27
abundance: -
d_gene: -
j_gene: TRBJ1-1
CDR3nt: TGTGCCAGCAAAGGGGAGAACACTGAAGCTTTCTTT
CDR3aa: CASKGENTEAFF

v_gene: TRBV29-1
abundance: few
d_gene: -
j_gene: TRBJ1-5
CDR3nt: TGCAGCGTTGGGGCGGGAAATAATCAGCCCCAGCATTTT
CDR3aa: CSVGAGNNQPQHF

v_gene: TRBV19
abundance: -
d_gene: -
j_gene: TRBJ1-1
CDR3nt: TGTGCCAGTAGTATTACAGGTTTTGCCACTGAAGCTTTCTTT
CDR3aa: CASSITGFATEAFF

v_gene: TRBV5-1
abundance: -
d_gene: -
j_gene: TRBJ1-5
CDR3nt: TGCGCCAGCAGCTTTACCGGGACAAACAATCAGCCCCAGCATTTT
CDR3aa: CASSFTGTNNQPQHF

v_gene: TRBV4-1
abundance: few
d_gene: -
j_gene: TRBJ1-4
CDR3nt: TGCGCCAGCAGCGAGGTTGCAACTAATGAAAAACTGTTTTTT
CDR3aa: CASSEVATNEKLFF

v_gene: TRBV2
abundance: -
d_gene: -
j_gene: TRBJ2-7
CDR3nt: TGTGCCAGCATGGCGGTCTCCTCCGACTACGAGCAGTACTTC
CDR3aa: CASMAVSSDYEQYF

v_gene: TRBV4-1
abundance: -
d_gene: -
j_gene: TRBJ2-3
CDR3nt: TGCGCCAGCAGCCAAGAGGAACGGGCAGATACGCAGTATTTT
CDR3aa: CASSQEERADTQYF

v_gene: TRBV6-1
abundance: few
d_gene: -
j_gene: TRBJ1-6
CDR3nt: TGTGCCAGCAGTGTATCGAATTCACCCCTCCACTTT
CDR3aa: CASSVSNSPLHF

v_gene: TRBV11-3
abundance: -
d_gene: -
j_gene: TRBJ2-2
CDR3nt: TGTGCCAGCAGCTTCCAGGTGACCGGGGAGCTGTTTTTT
CDR3aa: CASSFQVTGELFF

v_gene: TRBV20-1
abundance: -
d_gene: -
j_gene: TRBJ2-1
CDR3nt: TGCAGTGCAGACAGAGGAAATGAGCAGTTCTTC
CDR3aa: CSADRGNEQFF

v_gene: TRBV11-2
abundance: few
d_gene: -
j_gene: TRBJ2-5
CDR3nt: TGTGCCAGCAGCTTCGGGGGGCAGAGCCAAGAGACCCAGTACTTC
CDR3aa: CASSFGGQSQETQYF

v_gene: TRBV5-4
abundance: few
d_gene: TRBD2
j_gene: TRBJ2-3
CDR3nt: TGTGCCAGCAGTCCCCGGGTGGGTAGCGGGGGAGATACGCAGTATTTT
CDR3aa: CASSPRVGSGGDTQYF

v_gene: TRBV19
abundance: few
d_gene: TRBD1
j_gene: TRBJ2-6
CDR3nt: TGTGCCAGTAGTCCCCAGGACAGGGCAGGGGCCAACGTCCTGACTTTC
CDR3aa: CASSPQDRAGANVLTF

v_gene: TRBV6-6
abundance: -
d_gene: -
j_gene: TRBJ1-2
CDR3nt: TGTGCCAGCAATAACAGGGTCGGCTATGGCTACACCTTC
CDR3aa: CASNNRVGYGYTF

v_gene: TRBV19
abundance: -
d_gene: -
j_gene: TRBJ2-3
CDR3nt: TGTGCCAGTAGATCCAGGGGTAGGGCAGATACGCAGTATTTT
CDR3aa: CASRSRGRADTQYF

v_gene: TRBV7-9
abundance: once
d_gene: -
j_gene: TRBJ2-2
CDR3nt: TGTGCCAGCAGCTTAAGGGATTCCGACGGGGAGCCGTTTTTT
CDR3aa: CASSLRDSDGEPFF

v_gene: TRBV7-6
abundance: -
d_gene: -
j_gene: TRBJ2-7
CDR3nt: TGTGCCAGCAGCCCCCAACGGTCTTACGAGCAGTACTTC
CDR3aa: CASSPQRSYEQYF

v_gene: TRBV10-2
abundance: -
d_gene: -
j_gene: TRBJ1-6
CDR3nt: TGCGCCAGCAGTGAAAGAGGGCTTGGATCCCTCCACTTT
CDR3aa: CASSERGLGSLHF

v_gene: TRBV5-6
abundance: few
d_gene: TRBD1
j_gene: TRBJ2-1
CDR3nt: TGTGCCAGCAGGTACACAGGGGGTGAGCAGTTCTTC
CDR3aa: CASRYTGGEQFF

v_gene: TRBV19
abundance: few
d_gene: TRBD1
j_gene: TRBJ2-7
CDR3nt: TGTGCCAGTAGTCTTGACAGGGGGTACCCCTACGAGCAGTACTTC
CDR3aa: CASSLDRGYPYEQYF

v_gene: TRBV7-2
abundance: -
d_gene: -
j_gene: TRBJ2-1
CDR3nt: TGTGCCAGCAGCTTACGGGGTCTAGTAGGCGATGAGCAGTTCTTC
CDR3aa: CASSLRGLVGDEQFF

v_gene: TRBV4-3
abundance: -
d_gene: -
j_gene: TRBJ2-7
CDR3nt: TGCGCCAGCAGCCAAGGTACGGGGGGCCACTACGAGCAGTACTTC
CDR3aa: CASSQGTGGHYEQYF

v_gene: TRBV6-1
abundance: -
d_gene: -
j_gene: TRBJ1-5
CDR3nt: TGTGCCAGCAGTGTTGACTCGTTTGTTCGGCCCCAGCATTTT
CDR3aa: CASSVDSFVRPQHF

v_gene: TRBV11-2
abundance: -
d_gene: -
j_gene: TRBJ2-7
CDR3nt: TGTGCCAGCAGCTTAGTAACAGGGCTCTACGAGCAGTACTTC
CDR3aa: CASSLVTGLYEQYF

v_gene: TRBV5-4
abundance: -
d_gene: TRBD2
j_gene: TRBJ2-3
CDR3nt: TGTGCCAGCAGCCAATTCGGGACTAGCGGAAACACAGATACGCAGTATTTT
CDR3aa: CASSQFGTSGNTDTQYF

v_gene: TRBV5-5
abundance: few
d_gene: TRBD1
j_gene: TRBJ1-2
CDR3nt: TGTGCCAGCAGGATCGACAGGGACTATGGCTACACCTTC
CDR3aa: CASRIDRDYGYTF

v_gene: TRBV6-6
abundance: -
d_gene: -
j_gene: TRBJ1-2
CDR3nt: TGTGCCAGCAGTTACTCGACCGGGAACTATGGCTACACCTTC
CDR3aa: CASSYSTGNYGYTF